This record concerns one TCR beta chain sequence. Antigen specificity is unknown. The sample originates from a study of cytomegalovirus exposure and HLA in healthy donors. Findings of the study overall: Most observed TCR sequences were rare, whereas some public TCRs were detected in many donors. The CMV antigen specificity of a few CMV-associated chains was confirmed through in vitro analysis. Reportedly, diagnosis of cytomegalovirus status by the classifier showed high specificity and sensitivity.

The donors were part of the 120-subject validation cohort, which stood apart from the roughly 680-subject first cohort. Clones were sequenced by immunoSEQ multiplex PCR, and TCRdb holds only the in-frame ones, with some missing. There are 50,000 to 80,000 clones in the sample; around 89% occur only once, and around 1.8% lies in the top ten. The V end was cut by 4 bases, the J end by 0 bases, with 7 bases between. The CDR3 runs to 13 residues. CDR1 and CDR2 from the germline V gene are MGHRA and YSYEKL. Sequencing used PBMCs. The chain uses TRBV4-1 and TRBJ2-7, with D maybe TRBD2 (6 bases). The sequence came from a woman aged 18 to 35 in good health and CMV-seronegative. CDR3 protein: CASSRGDSYEQYF. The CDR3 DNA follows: TGCGCCAGCAGCCGGGGGGACTCCTACGAGCAGTACTTC.